Following are 30 T cell receptor beta chains from one sample sequenced in a study of graft-versus-host responses after intestinal transplantation. The antigens these receptors bind are not known. The repertoire was sequenced with immunoSEQ multiplex PCR; TCRdb's copy has only in-frame clones and lacks some. This sample has about 73,000 clones, with about 90% found just once. Material: unstimulated CD8+ T cells sorted from spleen or lymph node cells, obtained before transplant. These TCRs come from a human donor who was the organ donor for an intestinal transplant.

This chain links TRBV23-1 with TRBJ2-7, with D tentatively TRBD2 (7 bases). TRBV23-1 is an ORF, with its function uncertain. Deletions cut 0 bases from V and 6 bases from J, with 15 bases between. This CDR3 is 15 amino acids long. In DNA form, the CDR3 reads TGCGCCAGCAGTCAATCGCGGGGGCCCCGGGGCGAGCAGTACGTC. Its protein product is CASSQSRGPRGEQYV.

The V call is TRBV15, the J call TRBJ1-2, with D tentatively TRBD1 (6 bases). V was pared by 6 bases and J by 2 bases, with 10 bases between. Germline CDR1 and CDR2: LNHNV and YYDKDF (reference sequence). CDR3 size: 13 residues. CDR3 residues: CATRGQGNYGYTF. CDR3 coding DNA: TGTGCCACCAGGGGGCAGGGGAACTATGGCTACACCTTC.

V and J are TRBV28 and TRBJ1-2, with D hard to call. This CDR3 is built from 14 residues. Trimming left V 3 bases short and J 4 bases short, with 12 bases between. The germline gives CDR1 MDHEN, CDR2 SYDVKM. In DNA, the CDR3 is TGTGCCAGCAGTTTCACCCGGGAGAGCTATGGCTACACCTTC. Protein product: CASSFTRESYGYTF.

This chain links TRBV25-1 with TRBJ2-1, with TRBD2 matching over 7 bases. The V gene's germline CDR1 is MGHDK and CDR2 SYGVNS. V shed 8 bases and J 7 bases; nucleotides not matched to a gene: 11. This CDR3 has 14 residues. CDR3 protein: CASGPPVGGNEQFF. DNA for the CDR3: TGTGCCAGCGGACCGCCCGTGGGAGGGAATGAGCAGTTCTTC.

This clone is large (0.1 to 1%). The chain uses TRBV28 and TRBJ2-1, with 7 bases aligning to TRBD1. Trimming took 3 bases from V and 5 from J; bases not matched to a gene: 7. Germline V lookup: CDR1 MDHEN, CDR2 SYDVKM. The CDR3 length is 15 residues. The CDR3 DNA sequence: TGTGCCAGCAGTTTCCTTGGACAGGTTAACAATGAGCAGTTCTTC. Translated, it gives CASSFLGQVNNEQFF.

The rearrangement joins TRBV5-8 to TRBJ1-5; D is possibly TRBD1 (5 bases). The V gene's germline CDR1 is SGHTS and CDR2 YDEGEE. Trimming pared 0 bases from V and 4 bases from J, leaving 8 bases between. The CDR3 is 14 residues long. In DNA form, the CDR3 reads TGTGCCAGCAGCTTGGGACAGTTTAATCAGCCCCAGCATTTT. This gives the protein CASSLGQFNQPQHF.

The gene calls are TRBV2 and TRBJ2-1; unclear D gene. Trimming left V 8 bases short and J 7 bases short, with 18 bases between. The CDR3 runs 14 residues. From germline, CDR1 is SNHLY and CDR2 FYNNEI. CDR3 sequence (DNA): TGTGCCAGCTCCGAGAGGCAGAGACCGAATGAGCAGTTCTTC. This translates into CASSERQRPNEQFF.

This chain connects TRBV5-1 to TRBJ2-4; D unclear. Germline V lookup: CDR1 SGHRS, CDR2 YFSETQ. V was shortened by 0 bases and J by 1 base, with 11 bases between the two germline ends. The length of the CDR3 is 16 residues. Here the CDR3 DNA reads TGCGCCAGCAGCTTGGCCGGCCCGGAGGCCAAAAACATTCAGTACTTC. Amino acid sequence: CASSLAGPEAKNIQYF. Together with reference TRBV5-1 and TRBJ2-4, the CDR3 gives the full variable domain: KAGVTQTPRYLIKTRGQQVTLSCSPISGHRSVSWYQQTPGQGLQFLFEYFSETQRNKGNFPGRFSGRQFSNSRSEMNVSTLELGDSALYLCASSLAGPEAKNIQYFGAGTRLSVL.

This clone was recorded once. This rearrangement joins TRBV15 to TRBJ1-4; the match to TRBD1 covers 9 bases. The CDR3 is 15 amino acids. Trimming removed 5 bases from V and 6 bases from J; junction bases left unmatched: 7. Germline V gene sequence: CDR1 LNHNV, CDR2 YYDKDF (reference sequence). The CDR3 spells CATSATGTGHEKLFF. DNA of the CDR3: TGTGCCACCAGCGCCACCGGGACAGGGCATGAAAAACTGTTTTTT.

This clone was seen just once. This sequence joins TRBV5-6 and TRBJ2-1; 10 nucleotides align to TRBD1. Germline V gene data show CDR1 as SGHDT and CDR2 as YYEEEE. V was pared by 2 bases and J by 12 bases, with 14 bases of the junction left unmatched. CDR3 length: 16 amino acids. This CDR3 reads CASSLSRDRGLVVQFF. CDR3 nucleotides: TGTGCCAGCAGCTTATCCCGGGACAGGGGACTAGTGGTGCAGTTCTTC.

In nucleotides, the CDR3 is TGCGCCAGCAGCCAAGATCGGGGTGACACAGATACGCAGTATTTT. This gives the protein CASSQDRGDTDTQYF. The rearrangement uses TRBV4-1 and TRBJ2-3; possibly TRBD2 for D (5 bases). This CDR3 is built from 15 residues. V dropped 0 bases and J dropped 2 bases, with 9 bases sitting between them. Germline loops: CDR1 MGHRA, CDR2 YSYEKL.

The chain is built from TRBV6-5 and TRBJ1-2; TRBD1 might be the D (6 bases). The germline gives CDR1 MNHEY, CDR2 SVGAGI. There are 15 residues in the CDR3. V was shortened by 6 bases and J by 4 bases, with 18 bases between the two germline ends. The CDR3: CASSRLGGPIYGYTF. The CDR3 nucleotides read TGTGCCAGCAGCAGACTTGGGGGCCCTATCTATGGCTACACCTTC.

The gene calls are TRBV6-4 and TRBJ2-1; tentatively, D is TRBD2 (7 bases). The germline V gene encodes CDR1 MRHNA and CDR2 SNTAGT. V lost 0 bases to trimming and J lost 5 bases, with 11 bases between them. The CDR3 extends over 15 amino acids. The CDR3: CASSDSRGGNNEQFF. The DNA of the CDR3 is TGTGCCAGCAGTGACTCTAGGGGGGGAAACAATGAGCAGTTCTTC.

V usage is TRBV4-2 and J usage is TRBJ2-5; 7 bases are a match to TRBD2. V lost 3 bases to trimming and J lost 1 base; unmatched junction nucleotides: 5. This CDR3 has 15 amino acids. The V gene's germline CDR1 is LGHNA and CDR2 YNFKEQ. The CDR3 bases are TGTGCCAGCAGCCAGGGGGGGACTTTCCAAGAGACCCAGTACTTC. This translates into CASSQGGTFQETQYF.

The rearrangement uses TRBV4-2 and TRBJ2-2, with 8 positions matching TRBD2. CDR1 and CDR2 from the germline V gene are LGHNA and YNFKEQ. V shed 1 base, J shed 6 bases, and the junction held 7 bases outside the gene matches. The CDR3 runs 16 residues. CDR3 sequence reads: CASSQAGGSIAGELFF. CDR3 nucleotide sequence: TGTGCCAGCAGCCAAGCGGGGGGGTCTATCGCCGGGGAGCTGTTTTTT.

V is TRBV6-5 and J is TRBJ2-5, with a weak D call TRBD2 (6 bases). The V gene lost 0 bases and the J gene lost 5 bases, with 16 bases spanning the gap. Per germline, CDR1 MNHEY and CDR2 SVGAGI. This CDR3 has 16 residues. Written as DNA, the CDR3 is TGTGCCAGCAGTTACTCTCGGGACTTACCCGAGGAGACCCAGTACTTC. Translated: CASSYSRDLPEETQYF.

This chain uses TRBV28 with TRBJ2-7, with D perhaps TRBD2 (5 bases). Trimming stripped 2 bases from V and 5 bases from J, with 10 bases between. Per the germline V gene, CDR1 is MDHEN and CDR2 is SYDVKM. The CDR3 length is 13 residues. The CDR3, as DNA: TGTGCCAGCAGTTTAAGCTCCGGGAACGAGCAGTACGTC. It yields the protein CASSLSSGNEQYV.

This clone was detected a few times. J is TRBJ1-6 and V is TRBV2; 7 positions agree with TRBD1. This CDR3 spans 14 amino acids. Germline V gene data show CDR1 as SNHLY and CDR2 as FYNNEI. V lost 2 bases to trimming and J lost 9 bases; unmatched junction nucleotides: 4. CDR3 loop: CASSEPHRGSPLHF. The CDR3 DNA reads TGTGCCAGCAGTGAACCCCACAGGGGTTCACCCCTCCACTTT.

This sequence joins TRBV1 and TRBJ1-5; the table's D call, TRBD1, was not checked against the DNA. TRBV1 is a known pseudogene. CDR3 size: 17 residues. For the CDR3, the DNA is TGCACCAGCAGCCAAGAGCCCGACAGGGCTGGGCGGCAGCCCCAGCATTTT. This encodes CTSSQEPDRAGRQPQHF.

This rearrangement joins TRBV5-4 to TRBJ1-1; D is unclear. CDR3 size: 16 residues. Germline assignment: CDR1 SGHNT and CDR2 YYREEE (reference sequence). V lost 1 base and J 1 base, leaving 14 bases between the germline ends. The CDR3 spells CASSLYFWAPNTEAFF. The CDR3 DNA sequence: TGTGCCAGCAGCTTGTATTTCTGGGCCCCGAACACTGAAGCTTTCTTT.

J is TRBJ1-2 and V is TRBV28; unclear D gene. Between the trimmed V and J ends, which lost 2 bases and 2 bases, there was a span of 21 bases. Per germline, CDR1 MDHEN and CDR2 SYDVKM. The CDR3 is 18 residues long. The CDR3 DNA reads as TGTGCCAGCAGTTTACGACCGGGAGCCGCCTGGGCAAACTATGGCTACACCTTC. It encodes CASSLRPGAAWANYGYTF.

This rearrangement joins TRBV9 to TRBJ1-6; possible D gene TRBD1, 5 bases. The germline V and J ends were trimmed by 5 bases and 13 bases, with 13 bases remaining between them. Per germline, CDR1 SGDLS and CDR2 YYNGEE. This CDR3 spans 12 amino acids. For the CDR3, the DNA is TGTGCCAGCAGTGCGGCCGGGGGGCCCCTCCACTTT. It codes for CASSAAGGPLHF. Combining the CDR3 with reference TRBV9 and TRBJ1-6 gives the whole variable domain DSGVTQTPKHLITATGQRVTLRCSPRSGDLSVYWYQQSLDQGLQFLIQYYNGEERAKGNILERFSAQQFPDLHSELNLSSLELGDSALYFCASSAAGGPLHFGNGTRLTVT.

A single count supports this clone. The rearrangement joins TRBV28 to TRBJ2-1; 7 positions match TRBD2. The CDR3 runs to 14 residues. V gave up 6 bases and J gave up 0 bases; unmatched junction bases: 2. The germline CDR1 and CDR2 sequences are MDHEN and SYDVKM. CDR3 loop: CASRRGSSYNEQFF. CDR3 coding DNA: TGTGCCAGCAGGCGGGGGAGCTCCTACAATGAGCAGTTCTTC.

The CDR3 region has the DNA TGTGCCACATTAGGGGGACCCAAAAACATTCAGTACTTC. Protein product: CATLGGPKNIQYF. This chain uses TRBV10-3 with TRBJ2-4; possible D gene TRBD1, 6 bases. Trimming left V 10 bases short and J 2 bases short, with 12 bases between. Germline loops: CDR1 ENHRY, CDR2 SYGVKD. The CDR3 covers 13 residues.

In its sample, this clone was seen once. This rearrangement joins TRBV9 to TRBJ1-2; possible D gene TRBD1, 6 bases. Deletions cut 3 bases from V and 1 base from J, with 10 bases between. The CDR3 has 14 residues. The germline V gene encodes CDR1 SGDLS and CDR2 YYNGEE. CDR3 in DNA: TGTGCCAGCAGCGGAACAGGGATTAACTATGGCTACACCTTC. Protein product: CASSGTGINYGYTF.

V and J are TRBV11-2 and TRBJ2-3, with D perhaps TRBD2 (5 bases). Germline V gene sequence: CDR1 SGHAT, CDR2 FQNNGV. The CDR3 covers 11 residues. V dropped 5 bases and J dropped 11 bases, with 11 bases sitting between them. DNA for the CDR3: TGTGCCAGCAGCCCACCGGGGATGCAGTATTTT. Translated, it gives CASSPPGMQYF.

This clone has only a few counts. This rearrangement joins TRBV28 to TRBJ2-7, with 8 bases identical to TRBD1. The CDR3 sequence is 14 residues long. V dropped 5 bases and J dropped 6; count of bases not matched to a gene: 9. Germline lookup yields CDR1 MDHEN and CDR2 SYDVKM. CDR3 residues: CASSGIETGVEQYV. In DNA form, the CDR3 reads TGTGCCAGCAGTGGGATTGAGACAGGGGTCGAGCAGTACGTC.

V usage is TRBV4-3 and J usage is TRBJ1-1; 10 bases are a match to TRBD1. CDR3 size: 17 residues. V was clipped by 3 bases and J by 2 bases; unmatched bases: 9. Germline-derived CDR1 and CDR2 are LGHNA and YSLEER. As DNA, the CDR3 is TGCGCCAGCAGCCAGACAGGGGGCCCCACTCTAAACACTGAAGCTTTCTTT. Protein sequence: CASSQTGGPTLNTEAFF.

The genes are TRBV15 and TRBJ2-3; 8 bases are a match to TRBD2. This CDR3 comprises 16 residues. V shed 1 base and J 3 bases; nucleotides not matched to a gene: 6. The germline V gene encodes CDR1 LNHNV and CDR2 YYDKDF (reference sequence). CDR3 protein: CATSRVAGLGTDTQYF. The CDR3 DNA reads TGTGCCACCAGCAGAGTAGCGGGGCTGGGGACAGATACGCAGTATTTT.

This rearrangement joins TRBV7-9 to TRBJ1-3; no clear D gene. CDR3 length equals 14 residues. V lost 5 bases to trimming and J lost 0 bases, with 8 bases between them. Germline CDR1 SEHNR, CDR2 FQNEAQ (reference sequence). This CDR3 reads CASSPGSSGNTIYF. The DNA for the CDR3 is TGTGCCAGCAGCCCGGGGAGCTCTGGAAACACCATATATTTT.